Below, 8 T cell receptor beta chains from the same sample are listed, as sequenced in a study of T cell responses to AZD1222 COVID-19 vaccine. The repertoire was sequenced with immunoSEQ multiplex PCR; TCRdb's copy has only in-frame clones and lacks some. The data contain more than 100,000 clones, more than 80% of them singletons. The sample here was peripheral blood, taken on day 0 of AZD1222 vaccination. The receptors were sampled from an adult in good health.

The DNA of the CDR3 is TGTGCCAGCAGCGTAGGGCACCCGGACACCTACGAGCAGTACTTC. Residues: CASSVGHPDTYEQYF. J is TRBJ2-7 and V is TRBV9; D may be TRBD1 (5 bases). CDR1 and CDR2 from the germline V gene are SGDLS and YYNGEE. V lost 0 bases and J lost 2, with 12 bases in between. This CDR3 is 15 amino acids long. Full variable domain (rest looked up from reference TRBV9 and TRBJ2-7): DSGVTQTPKHLITATGQRVTLRCSPRSGDLSVYWYQQSLDQGLQFLIQYYNGEERAKGNILERFSAQQFPDLHSELNLSSLELGDSALYFCASSVGHPDTYEQYFGPGTRLTVT.

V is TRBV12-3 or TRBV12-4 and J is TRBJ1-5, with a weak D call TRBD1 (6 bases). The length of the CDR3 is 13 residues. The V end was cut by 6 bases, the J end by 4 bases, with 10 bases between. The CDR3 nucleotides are TGTGCCAGCAGGAGGGGGGAAAATCAGCCCCAGCATTTT. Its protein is CASRRGENQPQHF.

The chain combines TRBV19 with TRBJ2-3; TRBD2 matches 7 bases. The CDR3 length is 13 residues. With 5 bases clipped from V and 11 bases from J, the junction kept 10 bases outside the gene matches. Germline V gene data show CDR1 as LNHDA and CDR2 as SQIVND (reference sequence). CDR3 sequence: CASSPGGGREQYF. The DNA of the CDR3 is TGTGCCAGTAGTCCCGGAGGAGGGAGGGAGCAGTATTTT.

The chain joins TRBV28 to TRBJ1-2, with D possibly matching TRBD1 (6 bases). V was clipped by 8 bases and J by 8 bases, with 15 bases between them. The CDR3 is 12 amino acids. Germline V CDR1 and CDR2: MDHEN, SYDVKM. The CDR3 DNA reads TGTGCCAGCGCAATGCGGGGGCAGGGCTACACCTTC. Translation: CASAMRGQGYTF.

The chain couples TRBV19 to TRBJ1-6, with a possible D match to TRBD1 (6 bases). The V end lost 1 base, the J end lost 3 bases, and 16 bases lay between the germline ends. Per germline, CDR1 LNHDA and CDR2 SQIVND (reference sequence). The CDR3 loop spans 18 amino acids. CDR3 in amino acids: CASSIGLTGSDYNSPLHF. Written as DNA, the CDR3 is TGTGCCAGTAGTATAGGCTTGACAGGATCGGACTATAATTCACCCCTCCACTTT.

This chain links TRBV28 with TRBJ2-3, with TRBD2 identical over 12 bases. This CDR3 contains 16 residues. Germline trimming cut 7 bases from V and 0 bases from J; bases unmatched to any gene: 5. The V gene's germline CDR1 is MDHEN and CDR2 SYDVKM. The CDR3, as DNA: TGTGCCAGCATAGGGACTAGCGGGTGGAGCACAGATACGCAGTATTTT. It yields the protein CASIGTSGWSTDTQYF.

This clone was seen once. The CDR3 DNA follows: TGTGCCAGCAGCCGAAGGGGTAAGGGTCACTCTGGAAACACCATATATTTT. Its translation is CASSRRGKGHSGNTIYF. The genes are TRBV3-1 (or the pseudogene TRBV3-2) and TRBJ1-3; D possibly corresponds to TRBD1 (5 bases). Germline loops: CDR1 LGHDT, CDR2 YNNKEL (reference sequence). V gave up 4 bases and J gave up 0 bases, with 16 bases separating them. The CDR3 is made up of 17 amino acids.

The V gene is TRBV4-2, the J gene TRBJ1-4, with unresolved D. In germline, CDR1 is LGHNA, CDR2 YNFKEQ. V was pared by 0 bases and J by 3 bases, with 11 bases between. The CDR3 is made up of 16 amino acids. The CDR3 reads CASSQDQTQSNEKLFF. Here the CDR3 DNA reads TGTGCCAGCAGCCAAGATCAGACACAGTCTAATGAAAAACTGTTTTTT.